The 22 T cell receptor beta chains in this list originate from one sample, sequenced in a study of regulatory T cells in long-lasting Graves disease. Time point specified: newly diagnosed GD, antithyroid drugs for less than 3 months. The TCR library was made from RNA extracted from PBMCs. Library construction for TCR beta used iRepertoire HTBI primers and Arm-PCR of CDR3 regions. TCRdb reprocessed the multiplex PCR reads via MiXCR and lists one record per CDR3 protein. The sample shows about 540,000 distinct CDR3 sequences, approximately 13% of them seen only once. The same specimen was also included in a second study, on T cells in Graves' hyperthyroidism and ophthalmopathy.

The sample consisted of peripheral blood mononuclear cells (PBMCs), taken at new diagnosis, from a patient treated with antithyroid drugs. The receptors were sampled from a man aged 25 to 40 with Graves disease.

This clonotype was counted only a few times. CDR3 nucleotides: TGTGCCTGGGCTCTAGCGGGAGGAGGAACCGGGGAGCTGTTTTTT. Translating it yields CAWALAGGGTGELFF. The J gene is TRBJ2-2, the V gene TRBV30, with 11 nucleotides matching TRBD2. Germline lookup yields CDR1 GTSNPN and CDR2 SVGIG (reference sequence). Trimming cost V 5 bases and J 5 bases; bases outside gene matches: 7. The CDR3 covers 15 residues.

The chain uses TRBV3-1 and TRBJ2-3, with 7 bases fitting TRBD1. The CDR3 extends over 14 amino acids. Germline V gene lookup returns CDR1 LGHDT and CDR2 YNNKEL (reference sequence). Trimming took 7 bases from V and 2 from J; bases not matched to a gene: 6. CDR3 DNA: TGTGCCAGCAACCTCACAGGGGACACAGATACGCAGTATTTT. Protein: CASNLTGDTDTQYF.

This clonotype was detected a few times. CDR3 loop: CASSVEGGNIQYF. The DNA of the CDR3 is TGTGCCAGCAGCGTAGAGGGGGGAAACATTCAGTACTTC. The chain carries TRBV9 and TRBJ2-4; D possibly matches TRBD1 or TRBD2 (6 bases each). The CDR3 has 13 amino acids. CDR1 and CDR2 (germline): SGDLS, YYNGEE. Deletions cut 0 bases from V and 6 bases from J, with 7 bases between.

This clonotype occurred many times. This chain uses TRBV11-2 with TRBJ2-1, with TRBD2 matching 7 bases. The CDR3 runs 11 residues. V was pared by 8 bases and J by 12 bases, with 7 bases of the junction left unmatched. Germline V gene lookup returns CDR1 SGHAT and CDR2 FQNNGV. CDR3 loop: CASGGGRLQFF. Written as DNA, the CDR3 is TGTGCCAGCGGGGGGGGACGCCTGCAGTTCTTC.

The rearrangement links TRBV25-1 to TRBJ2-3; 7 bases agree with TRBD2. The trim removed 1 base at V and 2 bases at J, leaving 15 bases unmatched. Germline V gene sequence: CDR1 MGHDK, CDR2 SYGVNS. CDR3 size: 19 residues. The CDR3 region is CASSESLVSWGRDTDTQYF. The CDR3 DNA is TGTGCCAGCAGTGAATCATTAGTGTCGTGGGGGAGGGACACAGATACGCAGTATTTT.

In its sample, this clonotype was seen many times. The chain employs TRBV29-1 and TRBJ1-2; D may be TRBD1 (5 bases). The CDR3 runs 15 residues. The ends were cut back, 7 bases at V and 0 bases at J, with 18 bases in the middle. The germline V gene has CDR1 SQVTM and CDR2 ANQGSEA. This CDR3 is CSARRVGDSNYGYTF. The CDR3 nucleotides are TGCAGCGCCCGGAGAGTAGGGGACTCTAACTATGGCTACACCTTC.

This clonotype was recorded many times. CDR3 region: CSVTPEGLQETQYF. The CDR3 DNA sequence: TGCAGCGTTACACCAGAGGGCCTCCAAGAGACCCAGTACTTC. The chain combines TRBV29-1 with TRBJ2-5; TRBD2 is a possible D gene (5 bases). This CDR3 is built from 14 residues. Germline V gene lookup returns CDR1 SQVTM and CDR2 ANQGSEA. Trimming cost V 5 bases and J 1 base, with 14 bases left between them.

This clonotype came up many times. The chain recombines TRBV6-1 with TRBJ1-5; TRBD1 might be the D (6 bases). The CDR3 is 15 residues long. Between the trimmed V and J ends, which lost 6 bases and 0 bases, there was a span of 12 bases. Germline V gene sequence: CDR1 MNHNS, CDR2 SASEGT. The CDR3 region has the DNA TGTGCCAGCAGCCCTGACAGGTATAGCAATCAGCCCCAGCATTTT. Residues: CASSPDRYSNQPQHF.

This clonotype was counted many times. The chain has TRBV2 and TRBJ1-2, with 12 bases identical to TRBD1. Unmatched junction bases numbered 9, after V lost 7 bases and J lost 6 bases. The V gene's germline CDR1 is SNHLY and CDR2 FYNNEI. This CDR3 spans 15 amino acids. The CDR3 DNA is TGTGCCAGCACCCGGGACAGGGGGCTTCGGGATGGCTACACCTTC. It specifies CASTRDRGLRDGYTF.

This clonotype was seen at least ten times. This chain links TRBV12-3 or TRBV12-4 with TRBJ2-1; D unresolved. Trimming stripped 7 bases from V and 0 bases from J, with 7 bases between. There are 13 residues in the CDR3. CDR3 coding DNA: TGTGCCAGCACCGGTAGCTCCTACAATGAGCAGTTCTTC. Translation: CASTGSSYNEQFF.

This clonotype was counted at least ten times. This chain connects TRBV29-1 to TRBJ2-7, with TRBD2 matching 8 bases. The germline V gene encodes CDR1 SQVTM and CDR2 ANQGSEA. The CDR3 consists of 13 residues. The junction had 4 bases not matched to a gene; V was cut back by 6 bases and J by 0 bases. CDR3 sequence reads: CSVSGGVSYEQYF. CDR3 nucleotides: TGCAGCGTCAGCGGGGGAGTCTCCTACGAGCAGTACTTC.

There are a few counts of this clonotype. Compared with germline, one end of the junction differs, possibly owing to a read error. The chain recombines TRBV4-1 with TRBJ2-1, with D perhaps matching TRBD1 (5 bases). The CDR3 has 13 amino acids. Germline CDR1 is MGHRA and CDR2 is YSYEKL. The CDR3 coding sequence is TGTGCCAGCAGCCAAGGGGAAGGGCATGAGCAGTTCTTC. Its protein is CASSQGEGHEQFF.

For the CDR3, the DNA is TGTGCCAGCAGCCAAGAGGAAGGGATGGGTCAGCCCCAGCATTTT. This gives the protein CASSQEEGMGQPQHF. The chain uses TRBV14 and TRBJ1-5; no reliable D call. Looked up from germline, CDR1 is SGHDN and CDR2 is FVKESK. The CDR3 runs 15 residues. V was cut by 0 bases and J by 6 bases, with 12 bases left in between.

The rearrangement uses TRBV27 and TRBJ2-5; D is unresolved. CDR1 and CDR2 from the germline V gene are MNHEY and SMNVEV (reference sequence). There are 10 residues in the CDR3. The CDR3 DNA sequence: TGTGCTTGGCACGGCGAGACCCAGTACTTC. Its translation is CAWHGETQYF.

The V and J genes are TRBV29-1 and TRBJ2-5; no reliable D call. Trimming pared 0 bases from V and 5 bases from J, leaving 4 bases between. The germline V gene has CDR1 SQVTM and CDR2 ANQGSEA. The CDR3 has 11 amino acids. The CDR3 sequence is CSVEEGETQYF. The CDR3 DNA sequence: TGCAGCGTTGAAGAAGGCGAGACCCAGTACTTC.

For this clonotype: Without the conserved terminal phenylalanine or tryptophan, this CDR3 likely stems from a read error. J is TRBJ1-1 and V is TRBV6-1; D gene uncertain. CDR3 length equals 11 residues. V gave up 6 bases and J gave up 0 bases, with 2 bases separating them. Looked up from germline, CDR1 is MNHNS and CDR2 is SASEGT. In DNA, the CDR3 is TGTGCCAGCAGGGTGAACACTGAAGCTTTCCTT. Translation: CASRVNTEAFL.

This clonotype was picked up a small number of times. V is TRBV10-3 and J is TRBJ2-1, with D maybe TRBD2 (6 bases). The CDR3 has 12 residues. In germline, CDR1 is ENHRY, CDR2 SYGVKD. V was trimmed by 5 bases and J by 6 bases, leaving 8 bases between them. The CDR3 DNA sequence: TGTGCCATCAGTTCGACTAGCAATGAGCAGTTCTTC. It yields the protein CAISSTSNEQFF.

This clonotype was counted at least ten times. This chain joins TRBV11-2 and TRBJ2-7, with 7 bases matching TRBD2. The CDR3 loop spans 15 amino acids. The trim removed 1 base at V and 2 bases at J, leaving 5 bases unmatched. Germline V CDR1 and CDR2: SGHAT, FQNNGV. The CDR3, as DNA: TGTGCCAGCAGCTTAGCCCTAGCGGTACCCTACGAGCAGTACTTC. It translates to CASSLALAVPYEQYF.

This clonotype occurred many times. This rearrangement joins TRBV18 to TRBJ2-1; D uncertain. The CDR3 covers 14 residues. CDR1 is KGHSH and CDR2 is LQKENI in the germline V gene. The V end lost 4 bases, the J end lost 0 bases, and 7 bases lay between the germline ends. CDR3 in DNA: TGTGCCAGCTCACGGGCAGGCTCCTACAATGAGCAGTTCTTC. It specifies CASSRAGSYNEQFF.

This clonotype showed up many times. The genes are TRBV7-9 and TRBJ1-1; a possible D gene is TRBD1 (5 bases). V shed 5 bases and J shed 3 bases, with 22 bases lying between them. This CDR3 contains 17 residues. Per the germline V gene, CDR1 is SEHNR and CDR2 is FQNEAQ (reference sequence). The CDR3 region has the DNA TGTGCCAGCAGCCCTCAAACCGTCGGGGGTCGAGACACTGAAGCTTTCTTT. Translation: CASSPQTVGGRDTEAFF.

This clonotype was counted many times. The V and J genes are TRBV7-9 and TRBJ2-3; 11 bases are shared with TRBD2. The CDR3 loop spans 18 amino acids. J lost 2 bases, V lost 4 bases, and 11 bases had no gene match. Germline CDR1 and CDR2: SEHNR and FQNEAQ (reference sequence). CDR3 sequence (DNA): TGTGCCAGCAGCTCCGGACTAGCGGGCGTCGGGAACACAGATACGCAGTATTTT. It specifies CASSSGLAGVGNTDTQYF.

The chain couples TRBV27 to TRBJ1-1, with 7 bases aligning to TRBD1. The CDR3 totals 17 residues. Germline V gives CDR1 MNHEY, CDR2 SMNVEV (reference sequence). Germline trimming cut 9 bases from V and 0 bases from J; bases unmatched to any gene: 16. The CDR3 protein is CASRSDRAYPLNTEAFF. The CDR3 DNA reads TGTGCCAGTAGGTCCGACAGGGCTTATCCCTTGAACACTGAAGCTTTCTTT.